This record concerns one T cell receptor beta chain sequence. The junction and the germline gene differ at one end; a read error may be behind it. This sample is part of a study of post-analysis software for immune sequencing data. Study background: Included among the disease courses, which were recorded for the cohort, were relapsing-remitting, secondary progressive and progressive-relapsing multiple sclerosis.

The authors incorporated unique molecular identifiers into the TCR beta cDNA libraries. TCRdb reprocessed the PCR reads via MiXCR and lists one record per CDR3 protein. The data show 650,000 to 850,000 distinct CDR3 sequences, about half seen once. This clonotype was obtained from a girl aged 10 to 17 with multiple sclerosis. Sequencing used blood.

CDR3 nucleotide sequence: TGCAGTACTAGTCGTCGGACCGAGCAGTACTTC. Translated: CSTSRRTEQYF. J is TRBJ2-7 and V is TRBV20-1; D may be TRBD2 (5 bases). The germline V gene has CDR1 DFQATT and CDR2 SNEGSKA (reference sequence). The CDR3 totals 11 residues.